The rows below give T cell receptor beta chains drawn from one sample of a study of T-cell memory formation after mild COVID-19. One entry per CDR3 protein, called by TCRdb with MiXCR from the 5' RACE reads. Found here are 200,000 or so distinct CDR3 sequences, roughly 18% of them singletons; the top ten hold around 2.4%. Specimen: PBMCs or a T cell subset sorted from them (not recorded which). The receptors come from an adult woman who had mild COVID-19 (a few samples of this study predate the infection). Cell type and time point are not known. Both conserved end residues are part of each CDR3. D genes are given only for firm matches. Size tells how often a clone was seen (once, few, many) or the class of an expanded clone, and some rows leave it out.

v_gene: TRBV12-3/TRBV12-4
j_gene: TRBJ2-3
d_gene: TRBD2
abundance: .
CDR3aa: CASSFSSGTPFPSTDTQYF
CDR3nt: TGTGCCAGCAGTTTTTCTAGCGGGACTCCCTTTCCTAGCACAGATACGCAGTATTTT

v_gene: TRBV15
j_gene: TRBJ2-7
d_gene: .
abundance: few
CDR3aa: CATSRDQRSSYEQYF
CDR3nt: TGTGCCACCAGCAGAGATCAGCGGTCCTCCTACGAGCAGTACTTC

v_gene: TRBV30
j_gene: TRBJ1-3
d_gene: TRBD1
abundance: .
CDR3aa: CAWTGGSSSGNTIYF
CDR3nt: TGTGCCTGGACAGGGGGCTCTAGCTCTGGAAACACCATATATTTT

v_gene: TRBV9
j_gene: TRBJ2-3
d_gene: TRBD1
abundance: .
CDR3aa: CASSYRTGGVPDTQYF
CDR3nt: TGTGCCAGCAGCTACCGGACAGGGGGGGTACCAGATACGCAGTATTTT

v_gene: TRBV3-1
j_gene: TRBJ1-1
d_gene: TRBD1
abundance: many
CDR3aa: CASSHSGGGTEAFF
CDR3nt: TGTGCCAGCAGCCACTCAGGGGGGGGCACTGAAGCTTTCTTT

v_gene: TRBV7-9
j_gene: TRBJ2-2
d_gene: .
abundance: .
CDR3aa: CASSLARTDTRTGELFF
CDR3nt: TGTGCCAGCAGCTTAGCGCGGACAGACACTAGGACCGGGGAGCTGTTTTTT

v_gene: TRBV20-1
j_gene: TRBJ2-1
d_gene: .
abundance: few
CDR3aa: CSASLPPNNEQFF
CDR3nt: TGCAGTGCTAGTCTACCGCCCAACAATGAGCAGTTCTTC

v_gene: TRBV20-1
j_gene: TRBJ2-3
d_gene: TRBD2
abundance: .
CDR3aa: CMTVGAGPPPRTDTQYF
CDR3nt: TGCATGACCGTAGGAGCGGGGCCACCCCCACGCACAGATACGCAGTATTTT

v_gene: TRBV30
j_gene: TRBJ1-1
d_gene: .
abundance: few
CDR3aa: CAWSADLSRAFF
CDR3nt: TGTGCCTGGAGTGCTGACTTATCTCGTGCTTTCTTT

v_gene: TRBV25-1
j_gene: TRBJ2-1
d_gene: .
abundance: few
CDR3aa: CASSDRLSPYNEQFF
CDR3nt: TGTGCCAGCAGTGATCGACTCAGCCCCTACAATGAGCAGTTCTTC

v_gene: TRBV24-1
j_gene: TRBJ2-3
d_gene: .
abundance: few
CDR3aa: CATSDSEDTQYF
CDR3nt: TGTGCCACCAGTGATAGCGAAGATACGCAGTATTTT

v_gene: TRBV5-1
j_gene: TRBJ1-2
d_gene: TRBD1
abundance: .
CDR3aa: CASSLSGGSFYGYTF
CDR3nt: TGCGCCAGCAGCTTATCAGGGGGTTCCTTCTATGGCTACACCTTC

v_gene: TRBV27
j_gene: TRBJ2-7
d_gene: .
abundance: few
CDR3aa: CASRAPRRALHEQYF
CDR3nt: TGTGCCAGCAGAGCCCCAAGGAGGGCTCTTCACGAGCAGTACTTC

v_gene: TRBV18
j_gene: TRBJ1-1
d_gene: .
abundance: .
CDR3aa: CASSLDQEAFF
CDR3nt: TGTGCCAGCTCACTGGACCAAGAAGCTTTCTTT

v_gene: TRBV5-4
j_gene: TRBJ1-2
d_gene: .
abundance: .
CDR3aa: CASSLEGGDYGYTF
CDR3nt: TGTGCCAGCAGCTTGGAAGGGGGTGACTATGGCTACACCTTC

v_gene: TRBV25-1
j_gene: TRBJ2-5
d_gene: TRBD2
abundance: .
CDR3aa: CASSRRAGYQETQYF
CDR3nt: TGTGCCAGCAGCCGCCGAGCGGGGTACCAAGAGACCCAGTACTTC

v_gene: TRBV5-4
j_gene: TRBJ1-1
d_gene: .
abundance: .
CDR3aa: CASSLRRRGNTEAFF
CDR3nt: TGTGCCAGCAGCTTGAGGCGTCGTGGGAACACTGAAGCTTTCTTT

v_gene: TRBV7-8
j_gene: TRBJ2-1
d_gene: TRBD1
abundance: many
CDR3aa: CASSEGQISYNEQFF
CDR3nt: TGTGCCAGCAGCGAGGGACAGATCTCCTACAATGAGCAGTTCTTC

v_gene: TRBV12-3/TRBV12-4
j_gene: TRBJ2-7
d_gene: .
abundance: .
CDR3aa: CASSEPHRARRYEQYF
CDR3nt: TGTGCCAGCAGCGAACCCCACAGGGCTCGAAGATACGAGCAGTACTTC

v_gene: TRBV7-9
j_gene: TRBJ2-3
d_gene: .
abundance: few
CDR3aa: CASSAQPDTGGTDTQYF
CDR3nt: TGTGCCAGCAGCGCCCAACCGGACACGGGGGGCACAGATACGCAGTATTTT

v_gene: TRBV29-1
j_gene: TRBJ2-7
d_gene: TRBD1
abundance: many
CDR3aa: CSVERTGSPYEQYF
CDR3nt: TGCAGCGTTGAAAGGACAGGGTCACCCTACGAGCAGTACTTC

v_gene: TRBV15
j_gene: TRBJ1-2
d_gene: TRBD1
abundance: few
CDR3aa: CATSRNRGAGYGYTF
CDR3nt: TGTGCCACCAGCAGGAACAGGGGCGCGGGCTATGGCTACACCTTC

v_gene: TRBV6-1
j_gene: TRBJ2-7
d_gene: .
abundance: few
CDR3aa: CASSEAWGGEQYF
CDR3nt: TGTGCCAGCAGTGAAGCCTGGGGAGGCGAGCAGTACTTC

v_gene: TRBV29-1
j_gene: TRBJ2-3
d_gene: .
abundance: .
CDR3aa: CSVVGSYTDTQYF
CDR3nt: TGCAGCGTTGTCGGCAGCTACACAGATACGCAGTATTTT

v_gene: TRBV7-9
j_gene: TRBJ1-1
d_gene: .
abundance: many
CDR3aa: CASSLAQNTEAFF
CDR3nt: TGTGCCAGCAGCTTAGCCCAGAACACTGAAGCTTTCTTT

v_gene: TRBV7-3
j_gene: TRBJ2-2
d_gene: TRBD2
abundance: many
CDR3aa: CASSTGLAGGTGELFF
CDR3nt: TGTGCCAGCAGCACCGGACTAGCGGGAGGCACCGGGGAGCTGTTTTTT

v_gene: TRBV20-1
j_gene: TRBJ1-2
d_gene: .
abundance: .
CDR3aa: CSDRIETSVRLYGYTF
CDR3nt: TGCAGTGACAGAATAGAGACCTCTGTCCGGCTCTATGGCTACACCTTC

v_gene: TRBV14
j_gene: TRBJ1-1
d_gene: .
abundance: .
CDR3aa: CASSQSGRTEAFF
CDR3nt: TGTGCCAGCAGCCAGTCAGGGAGGACTGAAGCTTTCTTT

v_gene: TRBV5-1
j_gene: TRBJ2-1
d_gene: .
abundance: many
CDR3aa: CASQFGQGGDEQFF
CDR3nt: TGCGCCAGCCAGTTTGGACAGGGAGGGGATGAGCAGTTCTTC

v_gene: TRBV7-6
j_gene: TRBJ2-5
d_gene: .
abundance: few
CDR3aa: CASSHDQETQYF
CDR3nt: TGTGCCAGCAGCCACGACCAAGAGACCCAGTACTTC

v_gene: TRBV4-1
j_gene: TRBJ2-5
d_gene: .
abundance: .
CDR3aa: CASSQDDRGPETQYF
CDR3nt: TGCGCCAGCAGCCAAGATGACCGGGGGCCAGAGACCCAGTACTTC

v_gene: TRBV5-6
j_gene: TRBJ2-3
d_gene: TRBD2
abundance: few
CDR3aa: CASSTSGSRDTQYF
CDR3nt: TGTGCCAGCAGCACTAGCGGGAGCCGGGATACGCAGTATTTT

v_gene: TRBV15
j_gene: TRBJ2-5
d_gene: TRBD2
abundance: .
CDR3aa: CATSRALAGPQETQYF
CDR3nt: TGTGCCACCAGCAGAGCCCTAGCGGGACCTCAAGAGACCCAGTACTTC

v_gene: TRBV7-2
j_gene: TRBJ1-1
d_gene: .
abundance: .
CDR3aa: CASSLAPLSTEAFF
CDR3nt: TGTGCCAGCAGCTTGGCTCCGCTCAGCACTGAAGCTTTCTTT

v_gene: TRBV24-1
j_gene: TRBJ2-7
d_gene: TRBD2
abundance: few
CDR3aa: CATSEIAGGEQYF
CDR3nt: TGTGCCACCAGTGAGATAGCGGGAGGCGAGCAGTACTTC

v_gene: TRBV18
j_gene: TRBJ2-7
d_gene: .
abundance: few
CDR3aa: CASSPLPSGRQSYEQYF
CDR3nt: TGTGCCAGCTCACCTCTACCCTCGGGCAGGCAGTCTTACGAGCAGTACTTC

v_gene: TRBV5-1
j_gene: TRBJ2-3
d_gene: TRBD2
abundance: .
CDR3aa: CASSFVAGGGTDTQYF
CDR3nt: TGCGCCAGCAGCTTCGTCGCGGGAGGGGGCACAGATACGCAGTATTTT

v_gene: TRBV2
j_gene: TRBJ1-1
d_gene: .
abundance: .
CDR3aa: CASSGQSSPNTEAFF
CDR3nt: TGTGCCAGCAGTGGTCAATCAAGTCCAAACACTGAAGCTTTCTTT

v_gene: TRBV5-1
j_gene: TRBJ1-6
d_gene: .
abundance: .
CDR3aa: CASSLDMTRAGSPLHF
CDR3nt: TGCGCCAGCAGCTTGGATATGACCAGGGCAGGTTCACCCCTCCACTTT

v_gene: TRBV4-3
j_gene: TRBJ1-2
d_gene: .
abundance: many
CDR3aa: CASSQQGNYGYTF
CDR3nt: TGCGCCAGCAGCCAACAGGGAAACTATGGCTACACCTTC

v_gene: TRBV19
j_gene: TRBJ2-1
d_gene: .
abundance: few
CDR3aa: CASRKDRSSYNEQFF
CDR3nt: TGTGCCAGTAGGAAAGACAGAAGCTCCTACAATGAGCAGTTCTTC

v_gene: TRBV20-1
j_gene: TRBJ1-3
d_gene: .
abundance: .
CDR3aa: CSARRGGGNTIYF
CDR3nt: TGCAGTGCGAGACGGGGTGGGGGAAACACCATATATTTT

v_gene: TRBV20-1
j_gene: TRBJ2-3
d_gene: TRBD2
abundance: few
CDR3aa: CSARDWASGSADTQYF
CDR3nt: TGCAGTGCTAGAGATTGGGCTAGCGGTTCCGCAGATACGCAGTATTTT

v_gene: TRBV12-3/TRBV12-4
j_gene: TRBJ2-6
d_gene: TRBD2
abundance: .
CDR3aa: CASSPGLASSSGANVLTF
CDR3nt: TGTGCCAGCAGTCCTGGACTAGCTAGTTCCTCTGGGGCCAACGTCCTGACTTTC

v_gene: TRBV18
j_gene: TRBJ1-5
d_gene: TRBD1
abundance: few
CDR3aa: CASSPGGPGNQPQHF
CDR3nt: TGTGCCAGCTCCCCAGGGGGCCCGGGCAATCAGCCCCAGCATTTT

v_gene: TRBV5-1
j_gene: TRBJ2-5
d_gene: .
abundance: many
CDR3aa: CASSFLGDSQETQYF
CDR3nt: TGCGCCAGCAGCTTCCTCGGGGACTCCCAAGAGACCCAGTACTTC

v_gene: TRBV15
j_gene: TRBJ1-1
d_gene: .
abundance: .
CDR3aa: CATSTLRQSEAFF
CDR3nt: TGTGCCACCAGCACTCTTAGACAATCTGAAGCTTTCTTT

v_gene: TRBV15
j_gene: TRBJ1-1
d_gene: .
abundance: few
CDR3aa: CATSPAGNTEAFF
CDR3nt: TGTGCCACCAGCCCCGCGGGGAACACTGAAGCTTTCTTT

v_gene: TRBV12-3/TRBV12-4
j_gene: TRBJ2-6
d_gene: .
abundance: few
CDR3aa: CASSFGQRPSGANVLTF
CDR3nt: TGTGCCAGCAGTTTTGGGCAGAGACCCTCTGGGGCCAACGTCCTGACTTTC

v_gene: TRBV7-8
j_gene: TRBJ1-1
d_gene: .
abundance: few
CDR3aa: CASGGGTEAFF
CDR3nt: TGTGCCAGCGGTGGGGGCACTGAAGCTTTCTTT

v_gene: TRBV3-1
j_gene: TRBJ1-2
d_gene: TRBD1
abundance: .
CDR3aa: CASSRPTGGGYTF
CDR3nt: TGTGCCAGCAGCCGCCCGACAGGGGGCGGCTACACCTTC

v_gene: TRBV4-3
j_gene: TRBJ2-7
d_gene: TRBD1
abundance: .
CDR3aa: CASSPQGVLYEQYF
CDR3nt: TGCGCCAGCAGCCCCCAGGGGGTCCTCTACGAGCAGTACTTC

v_gene: TRBV9
j_gene: TRBJ1-1
d_gene: .
abundance: .
CDR3aa: CASSVTVNTEAFF
CDR3nt: TGTGCCAGCAGCGTGACAGTTAACACTGAAGCTTTCTTT

v_gene: TRBV5-1
j_gene: TRBJ1-4
d_gene: .
abundance: .
CDR3aa: CASSSPGPNEKLFF
CDR3nt: TGCGCCAGCAGCTCGCCGGGTCCGAATGAAAAACTGTTTTTT

v_gene: TRBV15
j_gene: TRBJ2-2
d_gene: TRBD2
abundance: few
CDR3aa: CATSRLSGTTGELFF
CDR3nt: TGTGCCACCAGCAGACTTAGCGGGACAACCGGGGAGCTGTTTTTT